What follows describes a single T cell receptor beta chain. The data belong to a study of immune cell composition in non-small cell lung cancer. Assay: immunoSEQ multiplex PCR; the TCRdb copy retains only in-frame clones and omits some. Seen here are some 6,600 clones, about 83% observed once, and the top ten hold about 15%. The CDR3 is 17 residues long. After removal of 3 bases from V and 0 bases from J, the junction contained 10 bases not matched to a gene. The germline gives CDR1 MDHEN, CDR2 SYDVKM. Sequenced material: lung tumor tissue. This chain uses TRBV28 with TRBJ2-7, with 8 positions matching TRBD2. This clonotype was obtained from a human donor with non-small cell lung cancer. This CDR3 is CASSLRWAGGPSYEQYF. CDR3 sequence (DNA): TGTGCCAGCAGTTTGCGGTGGGCGGGAGGTCCCTCCTACGAGCAGTACTTC.